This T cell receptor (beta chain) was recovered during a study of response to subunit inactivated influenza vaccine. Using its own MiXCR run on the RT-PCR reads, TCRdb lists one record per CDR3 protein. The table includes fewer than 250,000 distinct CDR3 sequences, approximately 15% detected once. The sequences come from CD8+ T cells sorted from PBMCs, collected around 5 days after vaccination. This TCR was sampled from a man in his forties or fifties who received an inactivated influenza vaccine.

This CDR3 reads CASSVHQGYEQYF. As DNA, the CDR3 is TGTGCCAGCAGCGTACACCAGGGCTACGAGCAGTACTTC. The gene calls are TRBV7-8 and TRBJ2-7, with a weak D call TRBD1 (5 bases). The germline V gene encodes CDR1 SGHVS and CDR2 FQNEAQ. V was clipped by 5 bases and J by 3 bases, with 11 bases between them. There are 13 residues in the CDR3.